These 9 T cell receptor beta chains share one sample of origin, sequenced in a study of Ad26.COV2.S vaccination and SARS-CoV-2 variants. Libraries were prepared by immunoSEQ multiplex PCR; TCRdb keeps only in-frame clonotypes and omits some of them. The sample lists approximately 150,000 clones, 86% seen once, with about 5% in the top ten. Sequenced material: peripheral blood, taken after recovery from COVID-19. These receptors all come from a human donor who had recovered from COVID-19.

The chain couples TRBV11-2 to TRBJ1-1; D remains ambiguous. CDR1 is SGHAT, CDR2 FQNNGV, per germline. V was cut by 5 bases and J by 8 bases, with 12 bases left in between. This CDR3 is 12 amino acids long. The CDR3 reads CASSQTGSEAFF. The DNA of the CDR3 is TGTGCCAGCAGCCAGACGGGGTCGGAAGCTTTCTTT.

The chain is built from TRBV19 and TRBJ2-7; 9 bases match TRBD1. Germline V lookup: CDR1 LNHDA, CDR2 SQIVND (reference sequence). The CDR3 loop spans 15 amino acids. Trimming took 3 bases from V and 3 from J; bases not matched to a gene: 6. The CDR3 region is CASSMATGGGYEQYF. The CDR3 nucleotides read TGTGCCAGTAGTATGGCGACAGGGGGTGGCTACGAGCAGTACTTC.

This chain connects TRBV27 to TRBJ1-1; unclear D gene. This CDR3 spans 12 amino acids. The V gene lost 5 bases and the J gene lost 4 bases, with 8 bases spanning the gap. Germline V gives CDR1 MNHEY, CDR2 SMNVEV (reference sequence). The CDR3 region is CASSGYGTEAFF. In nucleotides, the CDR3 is TGTGCCAGCAGTGGGTACGGCACTGAAGCTTTCTTT.

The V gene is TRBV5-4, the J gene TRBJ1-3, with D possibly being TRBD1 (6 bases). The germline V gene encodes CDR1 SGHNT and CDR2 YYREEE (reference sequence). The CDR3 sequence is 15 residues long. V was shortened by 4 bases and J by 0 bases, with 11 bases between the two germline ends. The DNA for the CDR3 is TGTGCCAGCAGCCCACAGGGACCCTCTGGAAACACCATATATTTT. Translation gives CASSPQGPSGNTIYF.

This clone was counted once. CDR3: CASSSPPGQGIYEQYF. The CDR3 DNA is TGTGCCAGCAGTTCCCCTCCGGGACAGGGGATTTACGAGCAGTACTTC. The genes are TRBV28 and TRBJ2-7; 10 nucleotides match TRBD1. The CDR3 covers 16 residues. The junction had 10 bases not matched to a gene; V was cut back by 4 bases and J by 4 bases. The germline V gene encodes CDR1 MDHEN and CDR2 SYDVKM.

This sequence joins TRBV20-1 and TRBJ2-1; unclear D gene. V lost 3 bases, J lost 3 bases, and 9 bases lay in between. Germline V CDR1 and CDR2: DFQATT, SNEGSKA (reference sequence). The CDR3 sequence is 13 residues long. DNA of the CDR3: TGCAGTGCTAGTAATGGTGACTACAATGAGCAGTTCTTC. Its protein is CSASNGDYNEQFF.

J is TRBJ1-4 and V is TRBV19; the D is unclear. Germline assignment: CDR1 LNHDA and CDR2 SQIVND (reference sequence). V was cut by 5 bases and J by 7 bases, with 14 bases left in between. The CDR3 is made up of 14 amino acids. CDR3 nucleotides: TGTGCCAGTAGTTCAGCTCCGGAAAGTGAAAAACTGTTTTTT. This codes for CASSSAPESEKLFF.

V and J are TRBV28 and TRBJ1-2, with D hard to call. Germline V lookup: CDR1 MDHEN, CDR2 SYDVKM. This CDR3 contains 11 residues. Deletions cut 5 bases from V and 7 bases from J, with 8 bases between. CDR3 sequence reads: CASSPLVGYTF. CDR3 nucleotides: TGTGCCAGCAGTCCCCTAGTTGGCTACACCTTC.

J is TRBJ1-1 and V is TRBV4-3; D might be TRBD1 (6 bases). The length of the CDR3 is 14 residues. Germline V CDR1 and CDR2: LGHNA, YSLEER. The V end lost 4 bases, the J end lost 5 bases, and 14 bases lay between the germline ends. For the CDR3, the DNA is TGCGCCAGCAGCCTAGGGGGGCGGGGGACTGAAGCTTTCTTT. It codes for CASSLGGRGTEAFF.